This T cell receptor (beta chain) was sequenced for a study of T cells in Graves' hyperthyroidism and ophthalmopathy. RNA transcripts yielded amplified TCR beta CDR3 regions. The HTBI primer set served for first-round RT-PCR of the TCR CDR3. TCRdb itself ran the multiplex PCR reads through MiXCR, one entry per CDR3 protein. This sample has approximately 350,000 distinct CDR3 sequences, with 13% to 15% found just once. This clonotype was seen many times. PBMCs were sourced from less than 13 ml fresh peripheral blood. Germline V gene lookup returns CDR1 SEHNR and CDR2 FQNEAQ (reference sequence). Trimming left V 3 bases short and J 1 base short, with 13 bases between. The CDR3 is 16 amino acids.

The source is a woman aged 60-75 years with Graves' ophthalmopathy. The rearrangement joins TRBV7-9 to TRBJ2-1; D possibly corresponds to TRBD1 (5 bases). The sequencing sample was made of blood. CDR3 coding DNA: TGTGCCAGCAGCTTCCAAGGGGCCGTTTCCTACAATGAGCAGTTCTTC. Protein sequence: CASSFQGAVSYNEQFF.